The rows below give T cell receptor beta chains drawn from one sample of a study of patients and donors after allogeneic stem cell transplantation. One entry per CDR3 protein, called by TCRdb with MiXCR from the RT-PCR reads. The profile covers about 200,000 distinct CDR3 sequences, with around 41% appearing a single time and about 35% taken by the ten largest. The source material was blood, either unsorted or a sorted T cell fraction (not recorded which). The receptors were gathered from a human donor who was either an allogeneic HSCT recipient or a stem cell or donor lymphocyte infusion donor (not recorded which). It is not recorded whose cells these are; they may come from a transplant donor. CDR3s include the opening cysteine and the closing phenylalanine or tryptophan. Each record gives: D gene, CDR3 length, J gene, V gene, clone size, CDR3 DNA, CDR3 protein. The D gene is left open where the match is weak. Only some rows state a clone size, as once, few, many or a class for expanded clones.

D gene: TRBD2
CDR3 length: 14
J gene: TRBJ2-1
V gene: TRBV5-1
clone size: few
CDR3 DNA: TGTGCCAGCAGCCCGGGACTAGCGGGAGTTGAGCAGTTCTTC
CDR3 protein: CASSPGLAGVEQFF

D gene: TRBD2
CDR3 length: 16
J gene: TRBJ2-3
V gene: TRBV13
clone size: .
CDR3 DNA: TGTGCCAGCGGTGATGGCGGGAGCCATAGCACAGATACGCAGTATTTT
CDR3 protein: CASGDGGSHSTDTQYF

D gene: .
CDR3 length: 12
J gene: TRBJ1-1
V gene: TRBV27
clone size: few
CDR3 DNA: TGTGCCAGCAGTCCGGGGGGGGGAAAAGCTTTCTTT
CDR3 protein: CASSPGGGKAFF

D gene: TRBD2
CDR3 length: 16
J gene: TRBJ2-3
V gene: TRBV5-1
clone size: .
CDR3 DNA: TGCGCCAGCAGCTTGAGGCTAGCGGGAGGGTCGGATACGCAGTATTTT
CDR3 protein: CASSLRLAGGSDTQYF

D gene: .
CDR3 length: 14
J gene: TRBJ2-7
V gene: TRBV4-2
clone size: .
CDR3 DNA: TGTGCCAGCAGCCAAGAGGCCAGCTCCTACGAGCAGTACTTC
CDR3 protein: CASSQEASSYEQYF

D gene: TRBD1
CDR3 length: 15
J gene: TRBJ1-1
V gene: TRBV7-8
clone size: few
CDR3 DNA: TGTGCCAGCAGTTCGTTCAGGGGGGACAACACTGAAGCTTTCTTT
CDR3 protein: CASSSFRGDNTEAFF

D gene: .
CDR3 length: 16
J gene: TRBJ2-6
V gene: TRBV5-6
clone size: .
CDR3 DNA: TGTGCCAGCAGTTCGAAATTTACGACCGGGGCCAACGTCCTGACTTTC
CDR3 protein: CASSSKFTTGANVLTF

D gene: .
CDR3 length: 12
J gene: TRBJ1-2
V gene: TRBV28
clone size: .
CDR3 DNA: TGTGCCAGATTCTCGAAGCTTGGAGGCTACACCTTC
CDR3 protein: CARFSKLGGYTF

D gene: TRBD2
CDR3 length: 13
J gene: TRBJ2-1
V gene: TRBV20-1
clone size: .
CDR3 DNA: TGCAGTGCGAGTAGCGGGAGTCATAATGAGCAGTTCTTC
CDR3 protein: CSASSGSHNEQFF

D gene: .
CDR3 length: 13
J gene: TRBJ2-5
V gene: TRBV29-1
clone size: .
CDR3 DNA: TGCAGCGTTGAGGGCCATTCGGAAGAGACCCAGTACTTC
CDR3 protein: CSVEGHSEETQYF

D gene: .
CDR3 length: 13
J gene: TRBJ1-2
V gene: TRBV4-3
clone size: few
CDR3 DNA: TGCGCCAGCAGCCATGGGTTTCATTATGGCTACACCTTC
CDR3 protein: CASSHGFHYGYTF

D gene: TRBD1
CDR3 length: 17
J gene: TRBJ2-3
V gene: TRBV12-3/TRBV12-4
clone size: .
CDR3 DNA: TGTGCCAGCAGTCGAATGACACCGACAGGGCTCACAGATACGCAGTATTTT
CDR3 protein: CASSRMTPTGLTDTQYF

D gene: TRBD2
CDR3 length: 15
J gene: TRBJ2-7
V gene: TRBV27
clone size: few
CDR3 DNA: TGTGCCAGCAGTTTAGGACTAGCGCCGACCTACGAGCAGTACTTC
CDR3 protein: CASSLGLAPTYEQYF

D gene: TRBD2
CDR3 length: 15
J gene: TRBJ2-7
V gene: TRBV9
clone size: few
CDR3 DNA: TGTGCCAGCAGCGCTGGACTAGCGGGAACTCACGAGCAGTACTTC
CDR3 protein: CASSAGLAGTHEQYF

D gene: .
CDR3 length: 17
J gene: TRBJ2-1
V gene: TRBV11-2
clone size: .
CDR3 DNA: TGTGCCAGCAGCTTAGATACGAGGATCACTTTTTACAATGAGCAGTTCTTC
CDR3 protein: CASSLDTRITFYNEQFF

D gene: TRBD2
CDR3 length: 13
J gene: TRBJ2-1
V gene: TRBV4-2
clone size: .
CDR3 DNA: TGTGCCAGCAGCATTAGCGGGACGAATGAGCAGTTCTTC
CDR3 protein: CASSISGTNEQFF

D gene: .
CDR3 length: 14
J gene: TRBJ1-1
V gene: TRBV9
clone size: .
CDR3 DNA: TGTGCCAGCAGCGTAGTTCAAGGGAACACTGAAGCTTTCTTT
CDR3 protein: CASSVVQGNTEAFF

D gene: .
CDR3 length: 17
J gene: TRBJ1-2
V gene: TRBV7-9
clone size: few
CDR3 DNA: TGTGCCAGCAGGGGAGGACACAGCCTCTTCCTTAACTATGGCTACACCTTC
CDR3 protein: CASRGGHSLFLNYGYTF

D gene: .
CDR3 length: 13
J gene: TRBJ1-1
V gene: TRBV6-2/TRBV6-3
clone size: .
CDR3 DNA: TGTGCCAGCAGTACGCAGGGACCCACTGAAGCTTTCTTT
CDR3 protein: CASSTQGPTEAFF

D gene: TRBD1
CDR3 length: 13
J gene: TRBJ2-5
V gene: TRBV28
clone size: few
CDR3 DNA: TGTGCCAGCAAGTGGACAGGCTGGGAGACCCAGTACTTC
CDR3 protein: CASKWTGWETQYF

D gene: TRBD1
CDR3 length: 15
J gene: TRBJ1-5
V gene: TRBV9
clone size: .
CDR3 DNA: TGTGCCAGCAGCCCAGGGGACAGGGAAGATCAGCCCCAGCATTTT
CDR3 protein: CASSPGDREDQPQHF

D gene: TRBD2
CDR3 length: 14
J gene: TRBJ2-3
V gene: TRBV12-3/TRBV12-4
clone size: .
CDR3 DNA: TGTGCCAGCAGCAGACTAGCGGGAGCAGATACGCAGTATTTT
CDR3 protein: CASSRLAGADTQYF

D gene: .
CDR3 length: 14
J gene: TRBJ1-1
V gene: TRBV2
clone size: .
CDR3 DNA: TGTGCCAGCAGTGAGGGTCAGCCGAACACTGAAGCTTTCTTT
CDR3 protein: CASSEGQPNTEAFF

D gene: .
CDR3 length: 13
J gene: TRBJ2-5
V gene: TRBV29-1
clone size: .
CDR3 DNA: TGCAGCGTGGGGCAGGTCATTCAAGAGACCCAGTACTTC
CDR3 protein: CSVGQVIQETQYF

D gene: .
CDR3 length: 11
J gene: TRBJ1-2
V gene: TRBV5-5
clone size: few
CDR3 DNA: TGTGCCAGCAGCTCCGAAAGAGTAGACACCTTC
CDR3 protein: CASSSERVDTF

D gene: .
CDR3 length: 16
J gene: TRBJ2-1
V gene: TRBV12-3/TRBV12-4
clone size: few
CDR3 DNA: TGTGCCAGCAGTCCCCCGCCGGACTTGGTCTACAATGAGCAGTTCTTC
CDR3 protein: CASSPPPDLVYNEQFF

D gene: TRBD2
CDR3 length: 15
J gene: TRBJ2-3
V gene: TRBV7-8
clone size: .
CDR3 DNA: TGTGCCAGCAGGCAGGTAGCGGGAGAGGCAGATACGCAGTATTTT
CDR3 protein: CASRQVAGEADTQYF

D gene: .
CDR3 length: 13
J gene: TRBJ2-3
V gene: TRBV18
clone size: .
CDR3 DNA: TGTGCCAGCTCACGGGACAACACAGATACGCAGTATTTT
CDR3 protein: CASSRDNTDTQYF